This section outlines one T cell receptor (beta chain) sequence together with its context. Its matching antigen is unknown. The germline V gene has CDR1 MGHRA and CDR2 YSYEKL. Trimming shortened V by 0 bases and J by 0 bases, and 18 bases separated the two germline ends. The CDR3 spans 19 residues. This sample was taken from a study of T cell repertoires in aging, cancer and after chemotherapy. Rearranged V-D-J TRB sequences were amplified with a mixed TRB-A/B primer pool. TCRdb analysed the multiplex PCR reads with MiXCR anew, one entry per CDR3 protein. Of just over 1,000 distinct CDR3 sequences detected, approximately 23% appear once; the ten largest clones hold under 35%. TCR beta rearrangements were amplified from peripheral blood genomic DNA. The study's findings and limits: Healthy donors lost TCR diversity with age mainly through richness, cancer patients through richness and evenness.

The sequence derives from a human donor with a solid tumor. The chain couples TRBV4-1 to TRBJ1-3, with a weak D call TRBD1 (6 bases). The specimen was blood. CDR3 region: CASSQDPPGALSSGNTIYF. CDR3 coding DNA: TGCGCCAGCAGCCAAGATCCGCCAGGGGCCCTCTCCTCTGGAAACACCATATATTTT.